The 3 T cell receptor beta chains in this list originate from one sample, sequenced in a study of blood T cell repertoires in COVID-19. Only in-frame clones appear in the TCRdb table, and some are missing; sequencing was by immunoSEQ multiplex PCR. The data contain approximately 500,000 clones, 85% to 90% of them seen just once; the ten biggest clones take up less than 9%. The material sequenced was peripheral blood. These receptor sequences come from a woman aged 45-65 years with COVID-19, enrolled during active disease.

This clone was detected once. This rearrangement joins TRBV2 to TRBJ1-1, with 7 bases matching TRBD1. CDR3 length equals 13 residues. With 9 bases clipped from V and 1 base from J, the junction kept 5 bases outside the gene matches. Germline CDR1 SNHLY, CDR2 FYNNEI. CDR3 coding DNA: TGTGCCAGGCGACAGGGACGGAACACTGAAGCTTTCTTT. Its protein product is CARRQGRNTEAFF.

The rearrangement links TRBV6-2 or TRBV6-3 to TRBJ1-1; TRBD1 is a possible D gene (6 bases). In germline, CDR1 is MNHEY, CDR2 SVGEGT. CDR3 length: 12 amino acids. Trimming shortened V by 9 bases and J by 13 bases, and 21 bases separated the two germline ends. The CDR3 sequence is CASSPQQGRSFF. The CDR3 nucleotides read TGTGCCAGTAGCCCCCAACAGGGAAGAAGTTTCTTT.

The chain employs TRBV27 and TRBJ1-2; 9 bases agree with TRBD1. Germline-derived CDR1 and CDR2 are MNHEY and SMNVEV (reference sequence). CDR3 length: 15 residues. With 6 bases clipped from V and 8 bases from J, the junction kept 13 bases outside the gene matches. The CDR3 loop is CASSPGQGRLGGYTF. The CDR3 DNA is TGTGCCAGCAGCCCGGGACAGGGTCGGCTCGGGGGCTACACCTTC.